Sequencing of this TCR beta chain was carried out in a study of CD8+ T cells in alopecia areata. Study-level points and caveats: Resident alphabeta T-cell populations of normal skin are likewise subject to sequencing in scalp samples. Across lesional scalp, and particularly alopecia totalis/universalis, clonality surpassed that of normal scalp. Although TCR sharing was seen in mice, sharing across patients was less clear, possibly for HLA-related reasons.

CD4+ cells of roughly 5 patients were further sorted as CD25+CD127-. The researchers isolated CD4+ and CD8+ T cells from PBMCs by sorting. Trimming took off 8 bases at V and 6 bases at J, with 23 bases between the two ends. Germline values: CDR1 SNHLY, CDR2 FYNNEI. The CDR3 length is 15 residues. For this clone: Its cognate antigen is unknown.

Extraction and reverse transcription of RNA yielded cDNA as the sequencing template. The method was immunoSEQ multiplex PCR; TCRdb's version includes in-frame clones alone and lacks a portion of them. The sample shows about 37,000 clones, around half of them seen only once. V gene TRBV2 combines with J gene TRBJ2-7; weak D call: TRBD2 (6 bases). The sequencing sample was made of CD4+ Tregs sorted from blood. This receptor was obtained from a human donor with alopecia areata. The CDR3 nucleotides are TGTGCCAGCGGATGGATCGGGACTGGCTTTAGCGAGCAGTACTTC. It encodes CASGWIGTGFSEQYF.